These 2 T cell receptor beta chains share one sample of origin, sequenced in a study of identical twins. TCRdb re-analysed the 5' RACE reads in MiXCR, keeping a single row per CDR3 protein. The data contain about 480,000 distinct CDR3 sequences, approximately 15% of them singletons. The data were also submitted as part of a second study, on yellow fever vaccine responses in identical twins.

What was sequenced was CD4+ T cells sorted from blood. These TCRs come from a woman aged 18-30 years in good health.

This clonotype was detected a few times. The chain is built from TRBV28 and TRBJ2-2; maybe TRBD1 (5 bases). The V end lost 8 bases, the J end lost 3 bases, and 13 bases lay between the germline ends. This CDR3 comprises 14 residues. The germline V gene encodes CDR1 MDHEN and CDR2 SYDVKM. The CDR3 here is CASHRQGDTGELFF. For the CDR3, the DNA is TGTGCCAGCCACCGGCAGGGTGACACCGGGGAGCTGTTTTTT.

The chain joins TRBV6-5 to TRBJ2-7; 9 bases agree with TRBD1. Germline V gene lookup returns CDR1 MNHEY and CDR2 SVGAGI. The CDR3 covers 15 residues. J lost 3 bases, V lost 4 bases, and 7 bases had no gene match. This CDR3 reads CASSFSGTGSYEQYF. DNA of the CDR3: TGTGCCAGCAGTTTTTCCGGGACAGGGAGCTACGAGCAGTACTTC.